This TCR beta chain came from a study of cytomegalovirus exposure and HLA in healthy donors. This clone was found once. Its antigen is unknown. Study results and limitations: Specificity of a few CMV-associated chains for CMV antigens was verified in vitro. Later analysis associated a missense DCLRE1C variant with TCR beta V- and J-gene trimming. Segments of the TCR beta V type were, in most cases, productive about 87% or about 30% of the time in an earlier analysis. Presence/absence results assume similar sequencing depth per donor, which may not hold.

The primer mix had 60 Vbeta and 13 Jbeta primers. Assay: immunoSEQ multiplex PCR; the TCRdb copy retains only in-frame clones and omits some. This table holds 100,000 to 150,000 clones, about three quarters found once. Germline lookup yields CDR1 SGHTA and CDR2 FQGNSA. CDR3 size: 16 residues. J gave up 4 bases and V 5 bases, and 9 bases lay outside the gene matches. The sequenced sample was PBMCs. This chain connects TRBV7-2 to TRBJ2-3; 10 nucleotides agree with TRBD2. This TCR derives from a woman aged 35 to 49 in good health and CMV-seronegative. The CDR3 here is CASSLTGTSAADTQYF. The CDR3, as DNA: TGTGCCAGCAGCCTAACCGGGACTAGCGCGGCAGATACGCAGTATTTT.